In its sample, the clone carrying this T cell receptor (beta chain) was seen a few times. Its cognate antigen is unknown. CDR3 size: 12 residues. V lost 1 base to trimming and J lost 6 bases, with 6 bases between them. Germline V gene lookup returns CDR1 LNHNV and CDR2 YYDKDF (reference sequence). As every portion of the isolated RNA was reverse transcribed, the sequencing read expressed TCRB transcripts. The method was immunoSEQ multiplex PCR; TCRdb's version includes in-frame clones alone and lacks a portion of them. The sample lists roughly 150,000 clones, over 8.5% occurring once. The data derive from a study of beta chain features in type 1 diabetes. Using CD45RO/CCR7/CD25/CD127/CD95/CD27, CD4+ naive, central memory, regulatory and stem cell-like memory cells were sorted. Study-level points and caveats: TCRB CDR3 length was moderately but significantly reduced in all four CD4+ subsets of Type 1 diabetes patients. Type 1 diabetes patients had fewer VDJ junction insertions and more deletions.

J is TRBJ1-2 and V is TRBV15; D is ambiguous. This TCR was sampled from a man younger than 35 in good health. The sequenced material came from central memory CD4+ T cells from blood. The CDR3 bases are TGTGCCACCAGCAGAGTCCCGAATGGCTACACCTTC. This translates into CATSRVPNGYTF. The full variable domain, with the rest looked up from reference TRBV15 and TRBJ1-2, is DAMVIQNPRYQVTQFGKPVTLSCSQTLNHNVMYWYQQKSSQAPKLLFHYYDKDFNNEADTPDNFQSRRPNTSFCFLDIRSPGLGDTAMYLCATSRVPNGYTFGSGTRLTVV.